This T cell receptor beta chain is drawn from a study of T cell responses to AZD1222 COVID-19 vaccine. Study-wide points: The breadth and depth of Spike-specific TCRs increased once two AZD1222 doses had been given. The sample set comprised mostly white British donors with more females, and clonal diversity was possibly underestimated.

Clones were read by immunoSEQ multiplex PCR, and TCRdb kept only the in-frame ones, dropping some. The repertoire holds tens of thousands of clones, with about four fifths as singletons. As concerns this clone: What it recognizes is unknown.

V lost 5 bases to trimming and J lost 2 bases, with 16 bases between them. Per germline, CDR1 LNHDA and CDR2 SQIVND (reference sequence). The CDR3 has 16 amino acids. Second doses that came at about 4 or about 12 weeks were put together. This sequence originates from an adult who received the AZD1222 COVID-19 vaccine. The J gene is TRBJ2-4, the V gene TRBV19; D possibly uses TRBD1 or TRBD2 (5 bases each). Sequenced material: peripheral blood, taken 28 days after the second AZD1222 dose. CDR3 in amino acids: CASSPAVGPTKNIQYF. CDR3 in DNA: TGTGCCAGTAGTCCCGCGGTGGGACCCACCAAAAACATTCAGTACTTC.